The present T cell receptor beta chain was sequenced within a study of beta chain features in type 1 diabetes. Across the whole study: Analysis included about 100 million sorted cells drawn from all samples. The study, taken as a whole, reports: In type 1 diabetes patients, VDJ junctions had fewer insertions; deletions at these junctions were more frequent. There was a moderate but significant shortening of TCRB CDR3s in all four CD4+ subsets of Type 1 diabetes patients.

The J segment lost 3 bases and the V segment lost 4 bases, leaving 8 bases of the junction unmatched. The V gene's germline CDR1 is SQVTM and CDR2 ANQGSEA. The CDR3 runs to 14 residues. CD45RO/CCR7/CD25/CD127/CD95/CD27 staining was used to isolate CD4+ naive, central memory, regulatory and stem cell-like memory cells by sorting. Sorted populations were all over 98% pure. This clone was recorded a few times. The antigen remains unidentified. Expressed TCRB transcripts were sequenced, since all the RNA that had been isolated was reverse transcribed. Profiled with immunoSEQ multiplex PCR; TCRdb holds only in-frame clones, not every one. Of roughly 280,000 clones listed, around 24% were seen once; the top ten hold around 0.011%.

The sequencing input was naive CD4+ T cells from blood. The sequence was collected from a woman younger than 45 with type 1 diabetes. The chain uses TRBV29-1 and TRBJ1-1; 7 bases are shared with TRBD1. The CDR3 region is CSVVDRREDTEAFF. Here the CDR3 DNA reads TGCAGCGTTGTGGACAGGCGTGAGGACACTGAAGCTTTCTTT.